What follows are 3 T cell receptor beta chains derived from one specimen sequenced in a study of cytomegalovirus exposure and HLA in healthy donors. Sequencing was performed with immunoSEQ multiplex PCR; in TCRdb, only in-frame clones are kept and a portion is missing. The table shows 150,000 to 200,000 clones, with 84% occurring only once. Sequenced input: PBMCs. The receptors derive from a young man in good health and CMV-seropositive.

The rearrangement links TRBV28 to TRBJ2-7, with TRBD2 matching over 12 bases. Germline loops: CDR1 MDHEN, CDR2 SYDVKM. After removal of 0 bases from V and 0 bases from J, the junction contained 3 bases not matched to a gene. The CDR3 is 17 residues long. The CDR3 region has the DNA TGTGCCAGCAGTTTATGGGGACTAGCGGGCCTCTCCTACGAGCAGTACTTC. Protein product: CASSLWGLAGLSYEQYF.

The rearrangement uses TRBV4-2 and TRBJ2-7; 7 nucleotides align to TRBD2. Per the germline V gene, CDR1 is LGHNA and CDR2 is YNFKEQ. V lost 4 bases, J lost 7 bases, and 19 bases stayed unmatched. The CDR3 spans 17 residues. CDR3 amino acids: CASSRPLAGAAGGEQYF. The CDR3 nucleotides read TGTGCCAGCAGCCGCCCGCTTGCGGGAGCCGCTGGTGGGGAGCAGTACTTC.

The chain uses TRBV28 and TRBJ1-3, with TRBD1 as a possible D gene (5 bases). V was cut by 4 bases and J by 2 bases, with 21 bases left in between. CDR1 and CDR2 from the germline V gene are MDHEN and SYDVKM. The CDR3 runs to 18 residues. Here the CDR3 reads CASSSAPAGPVAGNTIYF. DNA for the CDR3: TGTGCCAGCAGTTCCGCCCCCGCGGGACCTGTCGCTGGAAACACCATATATTTT.